The rows below give T cell receptor beta chains drawn from one sample of a study of blood T cell repertoires in COVID-19. TCRdb keeps only in-frame clones here, not all; method: immunoSEQ multiplex PCR. The repertoire holds 77,000 or so clones, with 85% to 90% as singletons. Sequencing used peripheral blood. These TCRs come from a man older than 75 with acute or convalescent COVID-19. Each CDR3 is given with its conserved first and last residue. The order of the fields is V gene, D gene, J gene, clone size, CDR3 protein, CDR3 DNA. A D gene is named only where the DNA matches it firmly. Part of the rows lack a size; the others show once, few, many or a class for expanded clones.

TRBV7-2,NA,TRBJ2-5,NA,CASSLLGALQETQYF,TGTGCCAGCAGCTTATTAGGGGCCTTACAAGAGACCCAGTACTTC
TRBV19,NA,TRBJ2-3,once,CASSAGRVWGDTQYF,TGTGCCAGTAGTGCCGGCAGGGTCTGGGGAGATACGCAGTATTTT
TRBV5-6,TRBD2,TRBJ2-4,NA,CASSLWLAGKLDIQYF,TGTGCCAGCAGCTTGTGGTTAGCGGGAAAGTTGGACATTCAGTACTTC
TRBV5-5,NA,TRBJ1-4,NA,CASSLEGAANEKLFF,TGTGCCAGCAGCTTGGAAGGGGCAGCTAATGAAAAACTGTTTTTT
TRBV6-2/TRBV6-3,NA,TRBJ2-3,NA,CASSSDSPWTDTDTQYF,TGTGCCAGCAGTTCTGATTCACCCTGGACAGACACAGATACGCAGTATTTT
TRBV5-8,NA,TRBJ1-4,NA,CASSAGRGMAGRNEKLFF,TGTGCCAGCAGCGCCGGTAGAGGCATGGCGGGGAGGAATGAAAAACTGTTTTTT
TRBV2,NA,TRBJ1-2,NA,CASRDSYGYTF,TGTGCCAGCAGGGACAGCTATGGCTACACCTTC
TRBV6-6,TRBD2,TRBJ2-4,NA,CASSYARTSENIQYF,TGTGCCAGCAGTTATGCCCGGACTAGCGAGAACATTCAGTACTTC
TRBV5-6,TRBD2,TRBJ2-2,NA,CASSSRGSGVTGELFF,TGTGCCAGCAGCTCCAGGGGTAGCGGGGTCACCGGGGAGCTGTTTTTT
TRBV28,NA,TRBJ1-2,NA,CASRAVNPNYGYTF,TGTGCCAGCAGGGCCGTAAACCCTAACTATGGCTACACCTTC
TRBV7-8,NA,TRBJ1-2,NA,CASSPQGRGSNYGYTF,TGTGCCAGCAGCCCACAGGGCAGGGGATCTAACTATGGCTACACCTTC
TRBV24-1,NA,TRBJ1-1,NA,CATSDIRNTEAFF,TGTGCCACCAGTGATATCAGGAACACTGAAGCTTTCTTT
TRBV5-1,NA,TRBJ2-7,NA,CASSLDSPGGWYEQYF,TGCGCCAGCAGCTTGGATTCTCCAGGGGGGTGGTACGAGCAGTACTTC
TRBV19,NA,TRBJ1-2,NA,CASSSTPGFFYGYTF,TGTGCCAGTAGTTCTACCCCGGGATTTTTCTATGGCTACACCTTC
TRBV9,TRBD1,TRBJ1-1,NA,CASSQTGAAEAFF,TGTGCCAGCAGCCAGACAGGGGCCGCTGAAGCTTTCTTT
TRBV28,TRBD2,TRBJ2-1,NA,CASSLFPGTSSPFF,TGTGCCAGCAGTCTCTTTCCCGGGACTAGCTCCCCGTTCTTC
TRBV4-1,NA,TRBJ1-4,NA,CASSQPTGANEKLFF,TGCGCCAGCAGCCAACCCACGGGGGCTAATGAAAAACTGTTTTTT
TRBV29-1,TRBD2,TRBJ2-1,NA,CSVDSAGEGEQFF,TGCAGCGTTGACTCCGCGGGAGAAGGTGAGCAGTTCTTC
TRBV19,NA,TRBJ1-1,NA,CATSIQGTNTEAFF,TGTGCCACCTCGATACAGGGAACGAACACTGAAGCTTTCTTT
TRBV5-1,TRBD2,TRBJ2-2,few,CASSLSLSGGATELFF,TGCGCCAGCAGCCTCTCTCTAAGCGGGGGGGCTACGGAGCTGTTTTTT
TRBV4-2,TRBD2,TRBJ2-1,NA,CASSQPELAGRSEQFF,TGTGCCAGCAGCCAACCAGAACTAGCGGGCCGAAGTGAGCAGTTCTTC
TRBV7-2,NA,TRBJ2-3,NA,CASSFTRSTDTQYF,TGTGCCAGCAGCTTTACCAGGAGCACAGATACGCAGTATTTT